This T cell receptor beta chain was observed in a study of T cell responses to AZD1222 COVID-19 vaccine. Comments on this clone: Antigen: not known.

General study points: Unmutated variant regions are reportedly targeted by nearly half of spike-specific TCRs. An increase in Spike-specific TCR breadth and depth was observed after two AZD1222 doses. At 160-218 and 743-854, vaccine-associated CD4 TCRs were dominant, and they spanned spike. The sample set comprised mostly white British donors with more females, and clonal diversity was possibly underestimated.

TCRdb's table, derived via immunoSEQ multiplex PCR, lists solely in-frame clones and lacks some. Of approximately 77,000 clones listed, 75% to 90% are singletons. CDR1 is WNHNN and CDR2 is SYGVQD in the germline V gene (reference sequence). The V and J ends lost 2 bases and 8 bases, in that order; junction bases with no gene match: 9. The CDR3 has 15 amino acids. This receptor was taken from an adult who received the AZD1222 COVID-19 vaccine. The specimen comprised peripheral blood, sampled 28 days after the second AZD1222 dose. The V and J genes are TRBV10-1 and TRBJ2-1, with 7 bases fitting TRBD2. CDR3 sequence reads: CASSESSVGRDEQFF. For the CDR3, the DNA is TGCGCCAGCAGTGAGAGTTCAGTAGGGAGGGATGAGCAGTTCTTC.